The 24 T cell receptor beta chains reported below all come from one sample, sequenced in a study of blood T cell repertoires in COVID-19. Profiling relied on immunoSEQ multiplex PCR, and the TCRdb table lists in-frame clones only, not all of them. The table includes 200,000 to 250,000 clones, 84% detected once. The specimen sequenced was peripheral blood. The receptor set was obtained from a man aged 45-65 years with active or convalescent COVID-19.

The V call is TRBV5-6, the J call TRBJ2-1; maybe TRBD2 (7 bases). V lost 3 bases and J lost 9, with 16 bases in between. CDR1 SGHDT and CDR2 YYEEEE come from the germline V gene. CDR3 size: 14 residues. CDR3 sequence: CASSSRGGVGEQFF. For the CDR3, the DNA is TGTGCCAGCAGCTCCCGAGGGGGGGTAGGTGAGCAGTTCTTC.

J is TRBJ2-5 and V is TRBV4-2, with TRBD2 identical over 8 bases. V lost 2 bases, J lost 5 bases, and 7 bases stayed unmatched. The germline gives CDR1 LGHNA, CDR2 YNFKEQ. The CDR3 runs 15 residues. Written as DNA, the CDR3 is TGTGCCAGCAGCCAACAGGCGGGGGGTTCGGAGACCCAGTACTTC. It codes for CASSQQAGGSETQYF.

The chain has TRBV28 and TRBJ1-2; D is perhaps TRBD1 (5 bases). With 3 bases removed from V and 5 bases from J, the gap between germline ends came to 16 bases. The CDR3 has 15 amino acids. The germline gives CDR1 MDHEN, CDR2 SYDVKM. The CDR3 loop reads CASSFRGRFVYGYTF. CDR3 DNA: TGTGCCAGCAGTTTTCGGGGGAGGTTTGTTTATGGCTACACCTTC.

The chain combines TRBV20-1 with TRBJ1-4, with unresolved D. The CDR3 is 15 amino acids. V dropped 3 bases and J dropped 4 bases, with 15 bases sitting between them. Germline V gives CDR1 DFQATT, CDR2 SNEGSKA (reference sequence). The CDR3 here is CSASPPGDLNEKLFF. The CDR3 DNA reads TGCAGTGCTAGTCCACCGGGTGACCTTAATGAAAAACTGTTTTTT.

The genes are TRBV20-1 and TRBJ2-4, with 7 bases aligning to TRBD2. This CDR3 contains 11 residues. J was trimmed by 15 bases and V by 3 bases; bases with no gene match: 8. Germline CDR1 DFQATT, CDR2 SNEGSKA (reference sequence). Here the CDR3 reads CSARSPGGRYF. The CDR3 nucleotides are TGCAGTGCTAGGTCCCCGGGGGGAAGGTACTTC.

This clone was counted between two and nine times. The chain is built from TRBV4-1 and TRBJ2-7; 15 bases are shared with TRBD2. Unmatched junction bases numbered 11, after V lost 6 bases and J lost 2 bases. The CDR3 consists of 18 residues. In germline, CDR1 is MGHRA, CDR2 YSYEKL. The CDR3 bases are TGCGCCAGCAGACCCGGGACTAGCGGGGGGCCGCTTCCCTACGAGCAGTACGTC. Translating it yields CASRPGTSGGPLPYEQYV.

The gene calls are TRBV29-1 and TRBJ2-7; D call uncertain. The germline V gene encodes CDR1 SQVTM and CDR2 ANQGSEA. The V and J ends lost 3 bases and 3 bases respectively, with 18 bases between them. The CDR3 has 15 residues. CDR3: CSVEGRGPLDYEQYF. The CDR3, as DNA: TGCAGCGTTGAGGGTAGAGGCCCCCTTGACTACGAGCAGTACTTC.

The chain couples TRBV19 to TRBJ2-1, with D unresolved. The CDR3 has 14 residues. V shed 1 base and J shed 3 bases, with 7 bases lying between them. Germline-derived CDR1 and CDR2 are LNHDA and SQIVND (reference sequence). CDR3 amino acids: CASSIGAVYNEQFF. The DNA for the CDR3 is TGTGCCAGTAGTATAGGGGCAGTCTACAATGAGCAGTTCTTC.

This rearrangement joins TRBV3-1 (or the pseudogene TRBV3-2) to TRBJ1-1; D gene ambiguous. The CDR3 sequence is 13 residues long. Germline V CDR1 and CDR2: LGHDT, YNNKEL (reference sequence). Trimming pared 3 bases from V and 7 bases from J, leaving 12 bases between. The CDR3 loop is CASSQGGLGEAFF. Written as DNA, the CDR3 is TGTGCCAGCAGCCAGGGAGGGTTGGGTGAAGCTTTCTTT.

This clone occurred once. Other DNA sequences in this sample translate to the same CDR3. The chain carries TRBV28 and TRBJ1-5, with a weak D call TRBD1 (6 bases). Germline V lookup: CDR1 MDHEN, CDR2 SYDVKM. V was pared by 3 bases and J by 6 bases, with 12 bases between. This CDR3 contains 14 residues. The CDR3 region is CASSLRQGIQPQHF. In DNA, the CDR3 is TGTGCCAGCAGTTTGAGGCAGGGGATTCAGCCCCAGCATTTT.

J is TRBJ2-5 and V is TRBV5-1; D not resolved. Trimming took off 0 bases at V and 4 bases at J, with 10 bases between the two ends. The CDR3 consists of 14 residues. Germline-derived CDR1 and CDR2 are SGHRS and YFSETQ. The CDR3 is CASSLAGGPETQYF. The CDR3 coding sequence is TGCGCCAGCAGCTTGGCTGGCGGCCCAGAGACCCAGTACTTC.

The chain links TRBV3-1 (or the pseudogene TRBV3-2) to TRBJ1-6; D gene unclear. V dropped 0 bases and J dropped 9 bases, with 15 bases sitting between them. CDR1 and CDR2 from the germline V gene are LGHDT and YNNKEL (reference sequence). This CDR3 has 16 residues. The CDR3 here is CASSQDRRDPSSPLHF. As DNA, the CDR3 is TGTGCCAGCAGCCAAGATAGGAGGGATCCCTCTTCACCCCTCCACTTT.

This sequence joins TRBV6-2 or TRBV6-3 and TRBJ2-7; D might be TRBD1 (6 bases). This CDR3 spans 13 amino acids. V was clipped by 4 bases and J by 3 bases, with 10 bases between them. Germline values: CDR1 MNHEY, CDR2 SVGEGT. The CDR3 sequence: CASSWDTDYEQYF. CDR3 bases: TGTGCCAGCAGTTGGGACACAGACTACGAGCAGTACTTC.

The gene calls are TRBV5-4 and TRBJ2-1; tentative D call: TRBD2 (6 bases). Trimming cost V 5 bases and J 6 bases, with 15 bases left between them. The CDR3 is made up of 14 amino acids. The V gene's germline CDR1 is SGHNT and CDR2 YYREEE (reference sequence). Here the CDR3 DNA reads TGTGCCAGCAGACCTACCTCCGGGGGCAATGAGCAGTTCTTC. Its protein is CASRPTSGGNEQFF.

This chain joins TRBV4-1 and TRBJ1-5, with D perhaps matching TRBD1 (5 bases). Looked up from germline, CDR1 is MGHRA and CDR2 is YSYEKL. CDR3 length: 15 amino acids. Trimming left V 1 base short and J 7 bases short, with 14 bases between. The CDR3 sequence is CASSQVGGEWQPQHF. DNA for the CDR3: TGCGCCAGCAGCCAAGTGGGGGGGGAGTGGCAGCCCCAGCATTTT.

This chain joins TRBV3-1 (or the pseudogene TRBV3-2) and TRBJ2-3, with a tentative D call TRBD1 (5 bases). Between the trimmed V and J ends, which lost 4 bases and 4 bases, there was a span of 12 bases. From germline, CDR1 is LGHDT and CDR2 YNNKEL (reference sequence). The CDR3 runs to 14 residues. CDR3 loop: CASSLRGRPDTQYF. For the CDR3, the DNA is TGTGCCAGCAGCCTTAGGGGCCGCCCAGATACGCAGTATTTT.

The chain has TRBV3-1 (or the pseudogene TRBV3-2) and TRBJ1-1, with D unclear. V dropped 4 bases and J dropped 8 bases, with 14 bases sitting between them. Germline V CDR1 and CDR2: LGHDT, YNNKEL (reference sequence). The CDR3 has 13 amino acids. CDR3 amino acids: CASSLTVPGEAFF. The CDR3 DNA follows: TGTGCCAGCAGCCTCACAGTTCCGGGGGAAGCTTTCTTT.

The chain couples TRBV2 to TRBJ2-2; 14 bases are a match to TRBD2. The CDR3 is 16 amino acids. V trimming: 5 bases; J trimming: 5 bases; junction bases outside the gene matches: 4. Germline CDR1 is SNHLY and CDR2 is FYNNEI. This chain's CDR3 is CASSPGLAGGTGELFF. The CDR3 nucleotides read TGTGCCAGCAGTCCCGGACTAGCGGGAGGAACCGGGGAGCTGTTTTTT.

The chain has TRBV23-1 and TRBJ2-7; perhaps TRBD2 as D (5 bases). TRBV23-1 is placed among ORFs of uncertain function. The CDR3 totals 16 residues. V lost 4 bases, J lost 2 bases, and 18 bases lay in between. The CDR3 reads CASSPSEGLGPYEQYF. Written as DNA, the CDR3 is TGCGCCAGCAGTCCATCTGAGGGCCTAGGCCCCTACGAGCAGTACTTC.

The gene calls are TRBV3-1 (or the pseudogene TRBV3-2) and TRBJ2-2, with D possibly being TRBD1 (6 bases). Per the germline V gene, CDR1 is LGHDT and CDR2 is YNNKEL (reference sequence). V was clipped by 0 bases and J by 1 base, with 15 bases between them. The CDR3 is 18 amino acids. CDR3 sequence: CASSQDPQDRQNTGELFF. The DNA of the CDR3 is TGTGCCAGCAGCCAAGACCCACAAGACAGGCAGAACACCGGGGAGCTGTTTTTT.

DNA for the CDR3: TGTGCCATCAGTCAACAGGGGTCCGGCAATCAGCCCCAGCATTTT. This encodes CAISQQGSGNQPQHF. The rearrangement links TRBV10-3 to TRBJ1-5, with 7 nucleotides matching TRBD1. Germline CDR1 reads ENHRY; CDR2 reads SYGVKD. The CDR3 covers 15 residues. J gave up 2 bases and V 5 bases, and 6 bases lay outside the gene matches.

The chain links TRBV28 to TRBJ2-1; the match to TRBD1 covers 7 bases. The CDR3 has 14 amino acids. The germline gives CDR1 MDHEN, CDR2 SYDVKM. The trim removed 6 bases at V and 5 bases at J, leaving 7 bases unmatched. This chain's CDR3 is CASRPRGPDNEQFF. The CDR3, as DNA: TGTGCCAGCAGACCTAGGGGGCCCGACAATGAGCAGTTCTTC. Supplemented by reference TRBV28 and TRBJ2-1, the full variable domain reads DVKVTQSSRYLVKRTGEKVFLECVQDMDHENMFWYRQDPGLGLRLIYFSYDVKMKEKGDIPEGYSVSREKKERFSLILESASTNQTSMYLCASRPRGPDNEQFFGPGTRLTVL.

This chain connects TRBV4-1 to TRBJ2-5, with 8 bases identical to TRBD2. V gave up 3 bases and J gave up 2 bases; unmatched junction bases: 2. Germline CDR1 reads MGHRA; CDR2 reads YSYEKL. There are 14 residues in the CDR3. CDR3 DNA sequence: TGCGCCAGCAGCCACGGGACTAGTCAAGAGACCCAGTACTTC. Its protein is CASSHGTSQETQYF.

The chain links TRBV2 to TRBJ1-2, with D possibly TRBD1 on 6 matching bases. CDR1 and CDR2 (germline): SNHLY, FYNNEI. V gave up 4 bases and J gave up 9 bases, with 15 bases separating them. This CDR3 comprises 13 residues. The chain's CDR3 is CASSGQEIGSYTF. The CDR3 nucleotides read TGTGCCAGCAGTGGACAGGAGATTGGTAGCTACACCTTC.